One and the same sample provided the 24 T cell receptor beta chains below, sequenced in a study of T cell repertoires in cytomegalovirus infection. TCRdb ran MiXCR on the reads and lists one entry per CDR3 protein. The data hold approximately 400,000 distinct CDR3 sequences, with roughly 30% observed a single time. Sequenced: PBMCs. These TCRs come from a human donor in good health (CMV status not recorded). Some clones in this sample may be carry-over from other donors' samples.

This clonotype came up many times. The chain has TRBV7-2 and TRBJ2-3; D is ambiguous. Trimming took off 4 bases at V and 3 bases at J, with 8 bases between the two ends. The CDR3 covers 13 residues. CDR1 is SGHTA and CDR2 is FQGNSA in the germline V gene. CDR3 sequence: CASSSDQTDTQYF. In DNA form, the CDR3 reads TGTGCCAGCAGCTCGGACCAGACAGATACGCAGTATTTT.

A remark on this clonotype: The final CDR3 position lacks the conserved phenylalanine or tryptophan, pointing to a likely read error. The chain carries TRBV7-2 and TRBJ1-2; TRBD1 might be the D (5 bases). Germline V gene sequence: CDR1 SGHTA, CDR2 FQGNSA. Trimming removed 8 bases from V and 6 bases from J, with 19 bases in between. The CDR3 has 14 residues. CDR3 sequence (DNA): TGTGCCAGCGTTCGGGGGTGGAGTAGTCATGGCTACACCTTA. Translating gives CASVRGWSSHGYTL.

This chain uses TRBV7-2 with TRBJ1-6, with 7 bases fitting TRBD1. Unmatched junction bases numbered 14, after V lost 2 bases and J lost 4 bases. Germline V gene sequence: CDR1 SGHTA, CDR2 FQGNSA. The CDR3 has 19 amino acids. The CDR3 loop reads CASSLFETGTHSYNSPLHF. CDR3 in DNA: TGTGCCAGCAGCTTATTTGAGACAGGGACCCACTCATATAATTCACCCCTCCACTTT.

In its sample, this clonotype was seen once. The rearrangement links TRBV2 to TRBJ1-5; a weak D match, TRBD1 (5 bases). The CDR3 runs 15 residues. V lost 6 bases to trimming and J lost 3 bases, with 15 bases between them. The V gene's germline CDR1 is SNHLY and CDR2 FYNNEI. DNA of the CDR3: TGTGCCAGCAGGCCCTCCGGGGCAATCAATCAGCCCCAGCATTTT. Its protein is CASRPSGAINQPQHF.

The rearrangement links TRBV4-1 to TRBJ1-1, with 8 positions matching TRBD1. The CDR3 loop spans 16 amino acids. V trimming: 0 bases; J trimming: 2 bases; junction bases outside the gene matches: 5. From germline, CDR1 is MGHRA and CDR2 YSYEKL. The CDR3 bases are TGCGCCAGCAGCCAAGAACCGGGACAGGTAAACACTGAAGCTTTCTTT. The encoded protein is CASSQEPGQVNTEAFF.

This clonotype occurred many times. The chain carries TRBV7-9 and TRBJ2-2; D uncertain. V shed 1 base and J shed 0 bases, with 9 bases lying between them. Germline V gene data show CDR1 as SEHNR and CDR2 as FQNEAQ (reference sequence). This CDR3 is 16 amino acids long. The CDR3 protein is CASSLVPTANTGELFF. As DNA, the CDR3 is TGTGCCAGCAGCTTAGTCCCCACAGCGAACACCGGGGAGCTGTTTTTT. Complete variable domain (other parts from reference TRBV7-9 and TRBJ2-2): DTGVSQNPRHKITKRGQNVTFRCDPISEHNRLYWYRQTLGQGPEFLTYFQNEAQLEKSRLLSDRFSAERPKGSFSTLEIQRTEQGDSAMYLCASSLVPTANTGELFFGEGSRLTVL.

Note on this clonotype: This may be a read error, as it is one base from a much larger clone. The chain employs TRBV11-2 and TRBJ2-4; D may be TRBD2 (5 bases). Per the germline V gene, CDR1 is SGHAT and CDR2 is FQNNGV. The length of the CDR3 is 17 residues. DNA for the CDR3: TGTGCCAGCATCTTAACCTGGGGTGAGGGCGCCAGGAACATTCAGTACTTC. Protein: CASILTWGEGARNIQYF.

The sample holds a few counts of this clonotype. The chain employs TRBV7-2 and TRBJ1-2; maybe TRBD1 (6 bases). CDR1 and CDR2 (germline): SGHTA, FQGNSA. V lost 5 bases, J lost 8 bases, and 12 bases lay in between. This CDR3 is built from 12 residues. The CDR3 DNA reads as TGTGCCAGCAGCAACACAGGGAGCGGCTACACCTTC. Protein product: CASSNTGSGYTF.

This clonotype was seen a few times. The V call is TRBV20-1, the J call TRBJ1-5, with D possibly being TRBD1 (5 bases). V shed 5 bases and J shed 4 bases, with 21 bases lying between them. In germline, CDR1 is DFQATT, CDR2 SNEGSKA (reference sequence). CDR3 length equals 16 residues. CDR3 sequence reads: CSADALGDSPNQPQHF. The CDR3 DNA is TGCAGTGCTGACGCCCTTGGTGACAGCCCAAATCAGCCCCAGCATTTT.

Turning to this clonotype: This may stem from a read error, because a much larger clone lies one nucleotide away. This chain joins TRBV19 and TRBJ1-2; possible D gene TRBD1, 6 bases. The length of the CDR3 is 15 residues. Trimming took off 10 bases at V and 0 bases at J, with 18 bases between the two ends. The germline V gene encodes CDR1 LNHDA and CDR2 SQIVND (reference sequence). The CDR3 loop reads CAITSLGGANYGYTF. Here the CDR3 DNA reads TGTGCCATTACTTCTCTAGGGGGAGCTAACTATGGCTACACCTTC.

This clonotype was seen many times. The chain employs TRBV7-6 and TRBJ2-2; TRBD1 aligns across 9 bases. This CDR3 spans 16 amino acids. CDR1 SGHVS and CDR2 FNYEAQ come from the germline V gene. Trimming removed 7 bases from V and 4 bases from J; junction bases left unmatched: 10. CDR3 sequence: CASTDWGTGLTGELFF. The CDR3, as DNA: TGTGCCAGCACGGACTGGGGGACAGGGCTCACCGGGGAGCTGTTTTTT. The full variable domain, rest sourced from reference TRBV7-6 and TRBJ2-2, is GAGVSQSPRYKVTKRGQDVALRCDPISGHVSLYWYRQALGQGPEFLTYFNYEAQQDKSGLPNDRFSAERPEGSISTLTIQRTEQRDSAMYRCASTDWGTGLTGELFFGEGSRLTVL.

CDR3 nucleotide sequence: TGCAGTGCTAGAGATGTTGAGACCCAGTACTTC. This sequence encodes CSARDVETQYF. The V gene is TRBV20-1, the J gene TRBJ2-5, with D unresolved. V was cut by 0 bases and J by 5 bases, with 4 bases left in between. The CDR3 is 11 residues long. The V gene's germline CDR1 is DFQATT and CDR2 SNEGSKA (reference sequence).

This clonotype was counted many times. The chain combines TRBV7-9 with TRBJ2-3, with D tentatively TRBD2 (6 bases). V was trimmed by 2 bases and J by 3 bases, leaving 12 bases between them. This CDR3 region has 15 residues. Germline V gene sequence: CDR1 SEHNR, CDR2 FQNEAQ (reference sequence). In nucleotides, the CDR3 is TGTGCCAGCAGCTTATGGCGGGGCCGGACAGATACGCAGTATTTT. Translation: CASSLWRGRTDTQYF.

This clonotype was seen only a few times. In DNA form, the CDR3 reads TGTGCCAGCAGTCTCAGGCAGTTGAACACTGAAGCTTTCTTT. It is translated as CASSLRQLNTEAFF. The chain recombines TRBV12-3 or TRBV12-4 with TRBJ1-1, with D hard to call. This CDR3 is 14 amino acids long. The ends were cut back, 5 bases at V and 0 bases at J, with 10 bases in the middle.

For the CDR3, the DNA is TGTGCCAGTACCAATCGGGGGCCGATCAATCAGCCCCAGCATTTT. Protein product: CASTNRGPINQPQHF. The chain employs TRBV19 and TRBJ1-5, with D possibly matching TRBD1 (6 bases). The germline V and J ends were trimmed by 7 bases and 3 bases, with 16 bases remaining between them. Germline V lookup: CDR1 LNHDA, CDR2 SQIVND (reference sequence). The CDR3 has 15 amino acids.

V and J are TRBV19 and TRBJ1-1; D remains ambiguous. Trimming stripped 7 bases from V and 4 bases from J, with 16 bases between. Germline values: CDR1 LNHDA, CDR2 SQIVND (reference sequence). The CDR3 loop spans 14 amino acids. CDR3 DNA: TGTGCCAGTATTACCTTCGGGCAGTTCACTGAAGCTTTCTTT. Translated: CASITFGQFTEAFF.

This clonotype was recorded a few times. J is TRBJ1-2 and V is TRBV12-3 or TRBV12-4; TRBD1 matches at 9 bases. The J segment lost 7 bases and the V segment lost 4 bases, leaving 10 bases of the junction unmatched. The CDR3 is made up of 15 amino acids. CDR3 nucleotides: TGTGCCAGCAGTTACTCTCCACAGGGGGCGCTTGGCTACACCTTC. Amino acid sequence: CASSYSPQGALGYTF.

This clonotype was detected a few times. The chain links TRBV7-9 to TRBJ2-7, with 7 bases identical to TRBD2. This CDR3 region has 13 residues. J lost 5 bases, V lost 2 bases, and 3 bases had no gene match. Germline values: CDR1 SEHNR, CDR2 FQNEAQ (reference sequence). This CDR3 is CASSLSGRDEQYF. The DNA for the CDR3 is TGTGCCAGCAGCTTATCGGGGAGGGACGAGCAGTACTTC.

The chain carries TRBV11-2 and TRBJ2-7; 7 bases map to TRBD1. The CDR3 length is 14 residues. V trimming: 1 base; J trimming: 3 bases; junction bases outside the gene matches: 3. Germline V gene sequence: CDR1 SGHAT, CDR2 FQNNGV. The CDR3 protein is CASSLGGTDYEQYF. The CDR3 DNA sequence: TGTGCCAGCAGCTTAGGGGGGACAGACTACGAGCAGTACTTC.

The chain joins TRBV2 to TRBJ2-3; 9 bases agree with TRBD2. This CDR3 is built from 19 residues. Germline lookup yields CDR1 SNHLY and CDR2 FYNNEI. The V segment lost 1 base and the J segment 2 bases; nucleotides outside the gene matches: 13. CDR3: CASSEVVSSASGTTDTQYF. CDR3 bases: TGTGCCAGCAGTGAAGTTGTCTCCTCGGCTAGCGGGACCACAGATACGCAGTATTTT.

The rearrangement uses TRBV7-2 and TRBJ2-3, with TRBD2 identical over 9 bases. Germline CDR1 reads SGHTA; CDR2 reads FQGNSA. The CDR3 consists of 17 residues. V gave up 5 bases and J gave up 1 base; unmatched junction bases: 10. In DNA, the CDR3 is TGTGCCAGCAGCCCAGGGAGTAGCGGGGGTCGCACAGATACGCAGTATTTT. Translated: CASSPGSSGGRTDTQYF. Full variable domain (missing parts from reference TRBV7-2 and TRBJ2-3): GAGVSQSPSNKVTEKGKDVELRCDPISGHTALYWYRQSLGQGLEFLIYFQGNSAPDKSGLPSDRFSAERTGGSVSTLTIQRTQQEDSAVYLCASSPGSSGGRTDTQYFGPGTRLTVL.

On this clonotype: At one of its ends the junction is not consistent with the germline gene, which may arise from a read error. The V and J genes are TRBV7-2 and TRBJ1-6; TRBD1 might be the D (5 bases). Germline V CDR1 and CDR2: SGHTA, FQGNSA. This CDR3 contains 20 residues. CDR3 bases: TGTTCCAGCAGCTTTTTTACGGTTCTGTTGGGGGACTCCTATAATTCACCCCTACACTTT. Its translation: CSSSFFTVLLGDSYNSPLHF.

This chain links TRBV7-9 with TRBJ2-2, with D maybe TRBD1 (7 bases). V shed 5 bases and J shed 2 bases, with 18 bases lying between them. Germline-derived CDR1 and CDR2 are SEHNR and FQNEAQ (reference sequence). The CDR3 contains 17 residues. The chain's CDR3 is CASSPGPGGGNTGELFF. CDR3 in DNA: TGTGCCAGCAGCCCCGGTCCAGGGGGAGGCAACACCGGGGAGCTGTTTTTT.

This clonotype was observed many times. The V gene is TRBV7-9, the J gene TRBJ2-7, with D hard to call. V lost 6 bases, J lost 0 bases, and 6 bases lay in between. This CDR3 has 12 residues. The germline V gene has CDR1 SEHNR and CDR2 FQNEAQ (reference sequence). CDR3 nucleotides: TGTGCCAGCAGACAAGGCTCCTACGAGCAGTACTTC. Its translation: CASRQGSYEQYF.